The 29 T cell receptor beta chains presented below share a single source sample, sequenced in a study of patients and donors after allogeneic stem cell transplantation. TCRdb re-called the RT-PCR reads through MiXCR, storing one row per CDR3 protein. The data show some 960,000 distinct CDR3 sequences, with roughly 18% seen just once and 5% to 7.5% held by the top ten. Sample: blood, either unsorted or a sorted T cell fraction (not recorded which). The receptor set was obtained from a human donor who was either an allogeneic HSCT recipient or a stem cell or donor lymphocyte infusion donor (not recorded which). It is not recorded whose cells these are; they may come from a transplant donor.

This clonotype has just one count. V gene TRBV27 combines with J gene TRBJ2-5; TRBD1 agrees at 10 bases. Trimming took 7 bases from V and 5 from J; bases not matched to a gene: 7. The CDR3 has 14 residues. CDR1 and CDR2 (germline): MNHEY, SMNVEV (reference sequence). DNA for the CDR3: TGTGCCAGCACCCACGGGACAGGGGTCGAGACCCAGTACTTC. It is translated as CASTHGTGVETQYF.

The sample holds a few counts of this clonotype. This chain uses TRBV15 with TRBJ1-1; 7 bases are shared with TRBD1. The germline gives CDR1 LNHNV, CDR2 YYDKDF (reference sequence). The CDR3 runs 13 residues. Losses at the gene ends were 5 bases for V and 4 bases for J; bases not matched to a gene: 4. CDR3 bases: TGTGCCACCAGCGAACAGGGGTCCACTGAAGCTTTCTTT. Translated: CATSEQGSTEAFF.

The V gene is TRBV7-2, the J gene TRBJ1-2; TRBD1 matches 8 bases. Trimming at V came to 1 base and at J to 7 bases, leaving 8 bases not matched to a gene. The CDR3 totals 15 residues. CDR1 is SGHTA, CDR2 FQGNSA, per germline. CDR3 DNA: TGTGCCAGCAGCTTAGAGGGCAGGGGGCGAGGTGGCTACACCTTC. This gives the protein CASSLEGRGRGGYTF.

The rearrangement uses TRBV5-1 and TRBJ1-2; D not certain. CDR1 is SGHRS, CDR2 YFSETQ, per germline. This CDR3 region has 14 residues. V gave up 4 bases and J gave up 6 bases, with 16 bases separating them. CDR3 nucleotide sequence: TGCGCCAGCAGCCTCGACTTCCGAAGCGATGGCTACACCTTC. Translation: CASSLDFRSDGYTF.

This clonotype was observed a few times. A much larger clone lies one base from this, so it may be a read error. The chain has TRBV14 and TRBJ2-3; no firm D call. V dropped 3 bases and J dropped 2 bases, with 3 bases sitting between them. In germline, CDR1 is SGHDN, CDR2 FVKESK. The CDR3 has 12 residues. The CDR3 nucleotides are TGTGCCAGCAGCCACTACACAGATACGCAGTATTTT. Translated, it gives CASSHYTDTQYF.

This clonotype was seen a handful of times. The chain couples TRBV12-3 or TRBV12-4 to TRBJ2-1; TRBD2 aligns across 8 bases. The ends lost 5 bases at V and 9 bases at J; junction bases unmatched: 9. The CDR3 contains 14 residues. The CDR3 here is CASSPTGTSGEQFF. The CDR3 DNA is TGTGCCAGCAGTCCCACCGGGACTAGTGGTGAGCAGTTCTTC.

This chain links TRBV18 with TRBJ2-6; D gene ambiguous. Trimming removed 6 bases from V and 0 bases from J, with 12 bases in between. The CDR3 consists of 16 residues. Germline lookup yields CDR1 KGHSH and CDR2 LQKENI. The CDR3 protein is CASSREQPSGANVLTF. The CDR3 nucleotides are TGTGCCAGCTCGCGAGAACAGCCCTCTGGGGCCAACGTCCTGACTTTC. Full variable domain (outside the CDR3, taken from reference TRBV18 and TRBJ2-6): NAGVMQNPRHLVRRRGQEARLRCSPMKGHSHVYWYRQLPEEGLKFMVYLQKENIIDESGMPKERFSAEFPKEGPSILRIQQVVRGDSAAYFCASSREQPSGANVLTFGAGSRLTVL.

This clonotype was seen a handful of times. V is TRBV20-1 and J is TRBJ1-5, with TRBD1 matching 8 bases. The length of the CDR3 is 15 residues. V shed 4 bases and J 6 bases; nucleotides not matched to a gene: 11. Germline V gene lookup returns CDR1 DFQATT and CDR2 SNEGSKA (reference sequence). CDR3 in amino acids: CSATNDRGGSQPQHF. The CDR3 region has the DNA TGCAGTGCTACTAATGACAGGGGCGGCTCTCAGCCCCAGCATTTT.

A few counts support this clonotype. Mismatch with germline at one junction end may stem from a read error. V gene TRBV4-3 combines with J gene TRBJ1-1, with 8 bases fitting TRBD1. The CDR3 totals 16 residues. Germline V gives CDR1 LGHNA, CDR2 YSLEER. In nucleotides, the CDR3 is TGCGCCAGCAGCCAGGACGCGACAGGGGCGAGGACTGAAGCTTTTTTT. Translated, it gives CASSQDATGARTEAFF.

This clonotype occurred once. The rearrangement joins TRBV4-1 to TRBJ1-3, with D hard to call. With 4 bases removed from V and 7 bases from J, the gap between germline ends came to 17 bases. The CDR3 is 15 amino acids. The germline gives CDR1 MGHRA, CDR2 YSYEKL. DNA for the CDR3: TGCGCCAGCAGCCCAATAGCGGACGGGTGGAACACCATATATTTT. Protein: CASSPIADGWNTIYF.

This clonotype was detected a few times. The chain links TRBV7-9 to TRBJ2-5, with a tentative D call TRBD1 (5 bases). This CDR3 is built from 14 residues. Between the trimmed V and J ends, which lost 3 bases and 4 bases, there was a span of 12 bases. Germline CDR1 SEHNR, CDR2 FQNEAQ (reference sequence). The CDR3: CASSLETDRETQYF. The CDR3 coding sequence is TGTGCCAGCAGCTTGGAGACAGACCGAGAGACCCAGTACTTC.

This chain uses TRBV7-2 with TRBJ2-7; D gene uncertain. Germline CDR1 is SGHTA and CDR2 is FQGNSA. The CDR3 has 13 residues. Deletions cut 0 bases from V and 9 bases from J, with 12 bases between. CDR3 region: CASSLADGRRQYF. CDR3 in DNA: TGTGCCAGCAGCTTAGCTGACGGCCGTCGGCAGTACTTC.

In nucleotides, the CDR3 is TGCGCCTGCCGATTGACAGGGAGGAACGAGCAGTACTTC. Translated: CACRLTGRNEQYF. This chain connects TRBV5-1 to TRBJ2-7; maybe TRBD1 (7 bases). The germline CDR1 and CDR2 sequences are SGHRS and YFSETQ. V was cut by 10 bases and J by 5 bases, with 19 bases left in between. The CDR3 has 13 amino acids.

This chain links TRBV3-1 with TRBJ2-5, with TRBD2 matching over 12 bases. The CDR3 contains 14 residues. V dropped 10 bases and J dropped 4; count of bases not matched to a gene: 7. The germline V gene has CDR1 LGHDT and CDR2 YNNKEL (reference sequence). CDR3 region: CAIRLAGGPETQYF. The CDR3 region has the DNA TGTGCCATTCGCCTAGCGGGGGGGCCAGAGACCCAGTACTTC.

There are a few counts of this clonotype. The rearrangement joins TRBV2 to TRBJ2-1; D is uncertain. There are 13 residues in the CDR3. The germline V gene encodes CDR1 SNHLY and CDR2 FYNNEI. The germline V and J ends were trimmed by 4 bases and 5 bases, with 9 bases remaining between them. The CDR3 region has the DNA TGTGCCAGCAGTGTTGAGGCAAACAATGAGCAGTTCTTC. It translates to CASSVEANNEQFF.

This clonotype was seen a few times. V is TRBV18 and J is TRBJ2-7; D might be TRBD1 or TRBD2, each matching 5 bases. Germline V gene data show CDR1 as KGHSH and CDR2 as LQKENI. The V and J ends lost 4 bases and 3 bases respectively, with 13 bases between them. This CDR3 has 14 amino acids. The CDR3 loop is CASSQAPGRYEQYF. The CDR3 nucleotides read TGTGCCAGCTCACAGGCCCCGGGACGCTACGAGCAGTACTTC.

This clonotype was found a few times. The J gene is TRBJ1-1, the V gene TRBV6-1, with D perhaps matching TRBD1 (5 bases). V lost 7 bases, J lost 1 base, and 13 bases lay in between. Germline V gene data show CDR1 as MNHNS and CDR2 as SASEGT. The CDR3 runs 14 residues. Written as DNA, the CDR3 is TGTGCCAGCAACCTAGCCGGACAGAACACTGAAGCTTTCTTT. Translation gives CASNLAGQNTEAFF.

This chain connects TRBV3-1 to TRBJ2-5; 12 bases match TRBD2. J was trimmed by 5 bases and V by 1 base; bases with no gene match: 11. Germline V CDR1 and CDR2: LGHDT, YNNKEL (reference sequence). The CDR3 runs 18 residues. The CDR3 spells CASSQGLDKTSGGETQYF. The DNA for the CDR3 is TGTGCCAGCAGCCAAGGCTTGGACAAGACTAGCGGGGGTGAGACCCAGTACTTC.

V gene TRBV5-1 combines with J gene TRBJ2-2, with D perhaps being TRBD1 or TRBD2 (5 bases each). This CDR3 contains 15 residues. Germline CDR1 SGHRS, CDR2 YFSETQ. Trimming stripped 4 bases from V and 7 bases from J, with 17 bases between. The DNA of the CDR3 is TGCGCCAGCAGCCTCCGGGACCCCCGGAACGGGGAGCTGTTTTTT. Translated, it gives CASSLRDPRNGELFF.

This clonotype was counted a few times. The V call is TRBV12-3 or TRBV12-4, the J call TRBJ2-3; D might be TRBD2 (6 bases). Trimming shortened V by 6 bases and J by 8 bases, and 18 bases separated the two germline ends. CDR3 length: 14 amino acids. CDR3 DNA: TGTGCCAGCAGCCCTGAAGGCGGGGTCGGTACGCAGTATTTT. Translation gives CASSPEGGVGTQYF.

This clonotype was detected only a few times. The CDR3 coding sequence is TGCAGTGCTAGCGGGCTAGCGGGAGTGGGCGGGGAGCTGTTTTTT. It codes for CSASGLAGVGGELFF. This chain links TRBV20-1 with TRBJ2-2; 10 bases align to TRBD2. The germline V gene has CDR1 DFQATT and CDR2 SNEGSKA (reference sequence). Trimming cost V 3 bases and J 7 bases; bases outside gene matches: 8. This CDR3 has 15 amino acids.

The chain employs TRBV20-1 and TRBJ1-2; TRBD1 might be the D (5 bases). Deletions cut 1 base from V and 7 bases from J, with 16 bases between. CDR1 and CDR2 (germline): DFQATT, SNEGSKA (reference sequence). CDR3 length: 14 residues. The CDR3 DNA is TGCAGTGCTAGAGGGGGCAAAGGGACGGCTGGCTACACCTTC. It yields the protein CSARGGKGTAGYTF.

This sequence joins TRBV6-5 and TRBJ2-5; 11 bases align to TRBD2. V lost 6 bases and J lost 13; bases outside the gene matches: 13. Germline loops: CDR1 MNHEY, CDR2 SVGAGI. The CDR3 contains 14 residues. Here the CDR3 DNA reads TGTGCCAGCAGATACACCGGGACTAGCGGCTCCTTGTACTTC. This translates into CASRYTGTSGSLYF.

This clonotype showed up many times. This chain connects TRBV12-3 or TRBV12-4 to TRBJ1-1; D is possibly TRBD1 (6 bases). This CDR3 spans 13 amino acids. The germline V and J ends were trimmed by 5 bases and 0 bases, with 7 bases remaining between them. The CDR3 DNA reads TGTGCCAGCAGTCACAGGGTGAACACTGAAGCTTTCTTT. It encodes CASSHRVNTEAFF.

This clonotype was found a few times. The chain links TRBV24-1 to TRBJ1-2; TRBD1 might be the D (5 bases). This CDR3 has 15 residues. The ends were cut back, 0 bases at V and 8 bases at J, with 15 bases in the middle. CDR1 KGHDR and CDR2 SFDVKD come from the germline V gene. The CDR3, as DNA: TGTGCCACCAGTGATTTGCAACCCAGTTCAGGGGGCTACACCTTC. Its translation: CATSDLQPSSGGYTF.

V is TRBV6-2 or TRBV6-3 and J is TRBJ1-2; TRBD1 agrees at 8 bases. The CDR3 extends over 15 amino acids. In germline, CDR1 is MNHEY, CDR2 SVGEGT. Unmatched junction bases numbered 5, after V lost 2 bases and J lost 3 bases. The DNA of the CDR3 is TGTGCCAGCAGTTACACCGGACAGGGCGACTATGGCTACACCTTC. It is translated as CASSYTGQGDYGYTF.

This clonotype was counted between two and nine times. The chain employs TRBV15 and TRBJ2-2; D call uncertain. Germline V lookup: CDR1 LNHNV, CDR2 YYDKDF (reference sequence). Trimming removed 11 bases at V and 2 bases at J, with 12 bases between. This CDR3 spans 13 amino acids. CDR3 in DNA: TGTGCCGGTCAGGACCTAAACACCGGGGAGCTGTTTTTT. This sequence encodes CAGQDLNTGELFF. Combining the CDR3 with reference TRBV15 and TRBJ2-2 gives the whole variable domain DAMVIQNPRYQVTQFGKPVTLSCSQTLNHNVMYWYQQKSSQAPKLLFHYYDKDFNNEADTPDNFQSRRPNTSFCFLDIRSPGLGDTAMYLCAGQDLNTGELFFGEGSRLTVL.

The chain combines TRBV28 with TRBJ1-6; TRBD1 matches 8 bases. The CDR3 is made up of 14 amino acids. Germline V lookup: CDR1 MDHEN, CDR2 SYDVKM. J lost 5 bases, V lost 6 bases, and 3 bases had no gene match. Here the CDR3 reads CASRLGQDNSPLHF. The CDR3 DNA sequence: TGTGCCAGCAGGTTGGGACAGGATAATTCACCCCTCCACTTT.

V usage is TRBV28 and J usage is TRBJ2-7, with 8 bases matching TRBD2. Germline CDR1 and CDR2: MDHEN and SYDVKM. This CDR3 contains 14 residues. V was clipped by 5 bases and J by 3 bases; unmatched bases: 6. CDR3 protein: CASSIAGTVYEQYF. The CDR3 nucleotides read TGTGCCAGCAGTATAGCGGGGACTGTCTACGAGCAGTACTTC.